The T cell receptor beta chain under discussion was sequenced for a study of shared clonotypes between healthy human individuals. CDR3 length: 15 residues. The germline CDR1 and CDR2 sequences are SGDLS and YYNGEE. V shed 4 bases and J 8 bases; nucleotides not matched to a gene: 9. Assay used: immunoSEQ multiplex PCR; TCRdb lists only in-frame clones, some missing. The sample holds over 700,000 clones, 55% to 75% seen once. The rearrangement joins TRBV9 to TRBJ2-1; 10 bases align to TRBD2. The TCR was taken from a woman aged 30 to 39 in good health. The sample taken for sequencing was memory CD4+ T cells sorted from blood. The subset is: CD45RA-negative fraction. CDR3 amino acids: CASSSSGSPGDEQFF. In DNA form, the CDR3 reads TGTGCCAGCAGCTCTAGCGGGAGCCCGGGCGATGAGCAGTTCTTC.